These 29 T cell receptor beta chains were all obtained from the same sample, sequenced in a study of shared clonotypes between healthy human individuals. This table comes from immunoSEQ multiplex PCR, and its TCRdb copy is limited to in-frame clones, with some not included. Here the sample spans roughly 2.5 million clones, 90% to 95% being singletons. The source material was naive CD4+ T cells sorted from blood. Subset of the sample: CD45RA+ positively selected. The receptors shown here come from a young man in good health.

V is TRBV29-1 and J is TRBJ1-4, with D perhaps matching TRBD1 (6 bases). The CDR3 spans 15 residues. Germline lookup yields CDR1 SQVTM and CDR2 ANQGSEA. V lost 7 bases and J 0 bases, leaving 15 bases between the germline ends. DNA for the CDR3: TGCAGCGCTGTAGGGGGGTATTCAACTAATGAAAAACTGTTTTTT. Protein sequence: CSAVGGYSTNEKLFF.

The chain combines TRBV14 with TRBJ2-7; 11 nucleotides align to TRBD2. The CDR3 has 17 amino acids. V shed 3 bases and J 4 bases; nucleotides not matched to a gene: 11. The germline V gene encodes CDR1 SGHDN and CDR2 FVKESK. In DNA form, the CDR3 reads TGTGCCAGCAGCCACGCTAGCGGGAGGCTTCCCCTATACGAGCAGTACTTC. This codes for CASSHASGRLPLYEQYF.

The CDR3 protein is CASSLQGSTEAFF. The CDR3 bases are TGTGCCAGCAGCTTACAGGGAAGCACTGAAGCTTTCTTT. The gene calls are TRBV11-2 and TRBJ1-1; weak D call: TRBD1 (5 bases). CDR3 length: 13 amino acids. Germline V CDR1 and CDR2: SGHAT, FQNNGV. V lost 2 bases and J 4 bases, leaving 8 bases between the germline ends.

The chain employs TRBV28 and TRBJ1-1; D not certain. V lost 8 bases and J lost 5, with 12 bases in between. Germline-derived CDR1 and CDR2 are MDHEN and SYDVKM. The CDR3 covers 12 residues. CDR3 DNA sequence: TGTGCCAGCGGATTGAGTAGGACTGAAGCTTTCTTT. The encoded protein is CASGLSRTEAFF.

The rearrangement joins TRBV4-1 to TRBJ2-7, with D perhaps TRBD1 (5 bases). V lost 1 base to trimming and J lost 2 bases, with 12 bases between them. Germline lookup yields CDR1 MGHRA and CDR2 YSYEKL. This CDR3 comprises 15 residues. CDR3 loop: CASSQGLGAAYEQYF. For the CDR3, the DNA is TGCGCCAGCAGCCAAGGATTAGGGGCGGCCTACGAGCAGTACTTC.

The chain joins TRBV7-8 to TRBJ2-5; 7 nucleotides match TRBD1. The CDR3 is 14 residues long. The germline CDR1 and CDR2 sequences are SGHVS and FQNEAQ. The V gene end was trimmed by 3 bases and the J gene end by 2 bases; junction bases not matched to a gene: 3. CDR3 DNA sequence: TGTGCCAGCAGCTTGAGGGGGCCGCAAGAGACCCAGTACTTC. This encodes CASSLRGPQETQYF.

As to this clone: Other DNA sequences of this sample code for an identical CDR3. The chain recombines TRBV5-1 with TRBJ2-1, with 7 bases fitting TRBD2. The CDR3 runs to 15 residues. CDR1 SGHRS and CDR2 YFSETQ come from the germline V gene. V lost 1 base, J lost 0 bases, and 1 base stayed unmatched. In DNA form, the CDR3 reads TGCGCCAGCAGCTTGAGGACTAGCTCCTACAATGAGCAGTTCTTC. This codes for CASSLRTSSYNEQFF.

The rearrangement joins TRBV7-9 to TRBJ2-5; D ambiguous. Germline-derived CDR1 and CDR2 are SEHNR and FQNEAQ (reference sequence). The CDR3 covers 15 residues. The V gene lost 5 bases and the J gene lost 0 bases, with 13 bases spanning the gap. The chain's CDR3 is CASSTDTLYQETQYF. Written as DNA, the CDR3 is TGTGCCAGCAGCACCGACACATTATACCAAGAGACCCAGTACTTC.

This chain connects TRBV7-2 to TRBJ2-1, with a possible D match to TRBD2 (6 bases). V lost 6 bases to trimming and J lost 0 bases, with 9 bases between them. CDR1 SGHTA and CDR2 FQGNSA come from the germline V gene. The CDR3 has 14 amino acids. CDR3 nucleotide sequence: TGTGCCAGCAGACAGACTAGCTCCTACAATGAGCAGTTCTTC. This translates into CASRQTSSYNEQFF.

As to this clone: At the DNA level, this CDR3 is encoded by other sequences in the same sample as well. The CDR3 region has the DNA TGTGCCAGCAGTGAAGCGCTTCGGGGAGCTAACTATGGCTACACCTTC. This sequence encodes CASSEALRGANYGYTF. This chain joins TRBV6-1 and TRBJ1-2; D gene unclear. This CDR3 is 16 amino acids long. Germline CDR1 and CDR2: MNHNS and SASEGT. V lost 0 bases, J lost 0 bases, and 11 bases lay in between.

The chain couples TRBV4-3 to TRBJ2-1, with a weak D call TRBD2 (6 bases). The germline V gene encodes CDR1 LGHNA and CDR2 YSLEER. V lost 0 bases, J lost 0 bases, and 12 bases lay in between. The CDR3 contains 17 residues. CDR3 sequence (DNA): TGCGCCAGCAGCCAAGATCGGGGAGGAACCTCCTACAATGAGCAGTTCTTC. Translated, it gives CASSQDRGGTSYNEQFF.

The rearrangement uses TRBV4-3 and TRBJ2-3, with D hard to call. Between the trimmed V and J ends, which lost 2 bases and 1 base, there was a span of 10 bases. The length of the CDR3 is 15 residues. From germline, CDR1 is LGHNA and CDR2 YSLEER. CDR3: CASSQQLRGTDTQYF. In nucleotides, the CDR3 is TGCGCCAGCAGCCAACAGTTAAGGGGCACAGATACGCAGTATTTT.

A remark on this clone: At the DNA level, this CDR3 is encoded by other sequences in the same sample as well. The chain combines TRBV10-3 with TRBJ2-7; D unresolved. V shed 0 bases and J shed 7 bases, with 4 bases lying between them. The CDR3 sequence is 11 residues long. Germline-derived CDR1 and CDR2 are ENHRY and SYGVKD. The CDR3 DNA is TGTGCCATCAGTGAGTCCTCAGAGCAGTACTTC. Translation gives CAISESSEQYF.

On this clone: The same CDR3 can be traced to other DNA sequences in this sample. The chain uses TRBV28 and TRBJ2-2; tentatively, D is TRBD2 (5 bases). Germline loops: CDR1 MDHEN, CDR2 SYDVKM. This CDR3 has 13 residues. Trimming shortened V by 3 bases and J by 5 bases, and 7 bases separated the two germline ends. DNA for the CDR3: TGTGCCAGCAGTTTTCGGGGTACCGGGGAGCTGTTTTTT. Amino acid sequence: CASSFRGTGELFF.

The chain has TRBV5-6 and TRBJ1-1; D might be TRBD1 (5 bases). The CDR3 is 18 residues long. V lost 3 bases and J 3 bases, leaving 24 bases between the germline ends. CDR1 and CDR2 (germline): SGHDT, YYEEEE. The CDR3 DNA reads TGTGCCAGCAGCTCGTACGGGACTCTCGGACGTGCCTACACTGAAGCTTTCTTT. Its protein product is CASSSYGTLGRAYTEAFF.

The chain is built from TRBV6-1 and TRBJ1-6; a possible D gene is TRBD1 (5 bases). The ends were cut back, 10 bases at V and 7 bases at J, with 14 bases in the middle. CDR3 length: 13 amino acids. Looked up from germline, CDR1 is MNHNS and CDR2 is SASEGT. The CDR3 DNA follows: TGTGCCACAAGTCCAGGGAACAATTCACCCCTCCACTTT. Translated: CATSPGNNSPLHF.

This chain connects TRBV19 to TRBJ2-1; 11 nucleotides match TRBD1. V lost 5 bases, J lost 5 bases, and 2 bases stayed unmatched. Germline CDR1 is LNHDA and CDR2 is SQIVND (reference sequence). The CDR3 spans 14 residues. CDR3 residues: CASSLDRGHNEQFF. The CDR3 DNA is TGTGCCAGTAGTCTGGACAGGGGGCACAATGAGCAGTTCTTC.

The genes are TRBV27 and TRBJ2-6; D is possibly TRBD1 or TRBD2 (5 bases each). Deletions cut 3 bases from V and 0 bases from J, with 12 bases between. Germline CDR1 reads MNHEY; CDR2 reads SMNVEV (reference sequence). This CDR3 is built from 17 residues. CDR3 sequence: CASSFTGGTSGANVLTF. The DNA for the CDR3 is TGTGCCAGCAGTTTCACAGGTGGGACCTCTGGGGCCAACGTCCTGACTTTC.

The rearrangement uses TRBV9 and TRBJ2-7; perhaps TRBD2 as D (5 bases). The CDR3 length is 14 residues. CDR1 is SGDLS and CDR2 is YYNGEE in the germline V gene. With 4 bases removed from V and 0 bases from J, the gap between germline ends came to 11 bases. The DNA for the CDR3 is TGTGCCAGCAGCCCTCGGACTGCCTCCTACGAGCAGTACTTC. Translating it yields CASSPRTASYEQYF. Looking up the rest from reference TRBV9 and TRBJ2-7 gives the full variable domain: DSGVTQTPKHLITATGQRVTLRCSPRSGDLSVYWYQQSLDQGLQFLIQYYNGEERAKGNILERFSAQQFPDLHSELNLSSLELGDSALYFCASSPRTASYEQYFGPGTRLTVT.

The rearrangement joins TRBV5-6 to TRBJ1-4; D is unclear. This CDR3 contains 13 residues. Trimming left V 3 bases short and J 0 bases short, with 3 bases between. The germline V gene encodes CDR1 SGHDT and CDR2 YYEEEE. The CDR3 protein is CASSYPTNEKLFF. The CDR3 region has the DNA TGTGCCAGCAGCTACCCAACTAATGAAAAACTGTTTTTT.

CDR3 coding DNA: TGTGCCAGCAGTGAAGTGGGACGGTACTACTACGAGCAGTACTTC. Encoded protein: CASSEVGRYYYEQYF. V usage is TRBV6-1 and J usage is TRBJ2-7; tentatively, D is TRBD1 or TRBD2 (5 bases each). V was clipped by 1 base and J by 3 bases, with 13 bases between them. This CDR3 has 15 amino acids. Germline CDR1 reads MNHNS; CDR2 reads SASEGT.

The gene calls are TRBV6-5 and TRBJ2-2; a possible D gene is TRBD1 (5 bases). The germline V and J ends were trimmed by 8 bases and 5 bases, with 15 bases remaining between them. This CDR3 has 14 residues. The germline V gene has CDR1 MNHEY and CDR2 SVGAGI. The CDR3 reads CASAKGAGTGELFF. As DNA, the CDR3 is TGTGCCAGCGCTAAAGGGGCAGGGACCGGGGAGCTGTTTTTT.

This clone has just one count. In nucleotides, the CDR3 is TGTGCCAGCAGACGAGAGACCGGGGAGCTGTTTTTT. Protein: CASRRETGELFF. The chain is built from TRBV7-3 and TRBJ2-2; unclear D gene. The V end lost 6 bases, the J end lost 5 bases, and 7 bases lay between the germline ends. This CDR3 is built from 12 residues. CDR1 and CDR2 (germline): SGHTA, FQGTGA. Full variable domain (missing parts from reference TRBV7-3 and TRBJ2-2): GAGVSQTPSNKVTEKGKYVELRCDPISGHTALYWYRQSLGQGPEFLIYFQGTGAADDSGLPNDRFFAVRPEGSVSTLKIQRTERGDSAVYLCASRRETGELFFGEGSRLTVL.

V gene TRBV5-8 combines with J gene TRBJ1-4; D is ambiguous. The V end lost 5 bases, the J end lost 0 bases, and 11 bases lay between the germline ends. There are 15 residues in the CDR3. Germline loops: CDR1 SGHTS, CDR2 YDEGEE. CDR3 DNA sequence: TGTGCCAGCAGTTTCCAGAGAGCAACTAATGAAAAACTGTTTTTT. This translates into CASSFQRATNEKLFF. Supplemented by reference TRBV5-8 and TRBJ1-4, the full variable domain reads EAGVTQSPTHLIKTRGQQATLRCSPISGHTSVYWYQQALGLGLQFLLWYDEGEERNRGNFPPRFSGRQFPNYSSELNVNALELEDSALYLCASSFQRATNEKLFFGSGTQLSVL.

The chain links TRBV29-1 to TRBJ2-4; 10 bases agree with TRBD1. The CDR3 is 14 amino acids. J was trimmed by 5 bases and V by 6 bases; bases with no gene match: 7. CDR1 and CDR2 (germline): SQVTM, ANQGSEA. CDR3 coding DNA: TGCAGCGTCGCTTCGGGGACAGGGGAAAACATTCAGTACTTC. Residues: CSVASGTGENIQYF.

A remark on this clone: Other DNA variants within this sample encode the same CDR3. The gene calls are TRBV18 and TRBJ2-3; 7 nucleotides line up with TRBD2. V was pared by 3 bases and J by 0 bases, with 6 bases of the junction left unmatched. In germline, CDR1 is KGHSH, CDR2 LQKENI. The CDR3 runs 16 residues. The CDR3: CASSPTSGVSTDTQYF. The CDR3 nucleotides are TGTGCCAGCTCACCTACGAGCGGGGTAAGCACAGATACGCAGTATTTT.

The chain is built from TRBV4-1 and TRBJ1-4; D is unclear. The CDR3 sequence is 14 residues long. Trimming cost V 4 bases and J 7 bases, with 13 bases left between them. CDR1 is MGHRA, CDR2 YSYEKL, per germline. This CDR3 is CASSPRPLGEKLFF. CDR3 coding DNA: TGCGCCAGCAGCCCACGGCCCCTTGGTGAAAAACTGTTTTTT.

The chain employs TRBV29-1 and TRBJ2-5; the D is unclear. V was clipped by 2 bases and J by 0 bases, with 13 bases between them. CDR3 size: 15 residues. Germline assignment: CDR1 SQVTM and CDR2 ANQGSEA. CDR3 amino acids: CSVERQGRNQETQYF. CDR3 in DNA: TGCAGCGTTGAAAGGCAAGGGCGGAACCAAGAGACCCAGTACTTC.

The V and J genes are TRBV6-1 and TRBJ1-3; D gene uncertain. V lost 2 bases to trimming and J lost 4 bases, with 6 bases between them. CDR1 and CDR2 (germline): MNHNS, SASEGT. CDR3 size: 13 residues. The DNA for the CDR3 is TGTGCCAGCAGTGAATCTACGGGAAACACCATATATTTT. Translating gives CASSESTGNTIYF.